This passage covers 21 T cell receptor beta chains from one sample sequenced in a study of T cells in Graves' hyperthyroidism and ophthalmopathy. Template material for amplifying TCR beta CDR3 regions consisted of RNA transcripts. Primed by the HTBI set, a first-round RT-PCR was run on the TCR CDR3. TCRdb fed the multiplex PCR reads into MiXCR, producing one record per CDR3 protein. The sample includes hundreds of thousands of distinct CDR3 sequences, under 25% of them seen just once. Sequenced input: blood. The receptors here all came from a young man with Graves' ophthalmopathy.

V is TRBV5-1 and J is TRBJ2-3; 13 bases line up with TRBD2. Germline CDR1 and CDR2: SGHRS and YFSETQ. The CDR3 totals 17 residues. Trimming at V came to 6 bases and at J to 0 bases, leaving 7 bases not matched to a gene. The CDR3 protein is CASIRLAGGPSTDTQYF. The CDR3 coding sequence is TGCGCCAGCATCAGACTAGCGGGAGGCCCTAGCACAGATACGCAGTATTTT. Together with reference TRBV5-1 and TRBJ2-3, the CDR3 gives the full variable domain: KAGVTQTPRYLIKTRGQQVTLSCSPISGHRSVSWYQQTPGQGLQFLFEYFSETQRNKGNFPGRFSGRQFSNSRSEMNVSTLELGDSALYLCASIRLAGGPSTDTQYFGPGTRLTVL.

The genes are TRBV19 and TRBJ2-1, with 8 bases lining up with TRBD2. Germline-derived CDR1 and CDR2 are LNHDA and SQIVND (reference sequence). Trimming removed 4 bases from V and 6 bases from J; junction bases left unmatched: 8. This CDR3 has 15 amino acids. The CDR3 is CASSNRGLESNEQFF. The DNA for the CDR3 is TGTGCCAGTAGTAATCGGGGACTAGAGAGCAATGAGCAGTTCTTC. Full variable domain (remainder filled in from reference TRBV19 and TRBJ2-1): DGGITQSPKYLFRKEGQNVTLSCEQNLNHDAMYWYRQDPGQGLRLIYYSQIVNDFQKGDIAEGYSVSREKKESFPLTVTSAQKNPTAFYLCASSNRGLESNEQFFGPGTRLTVL.

There are a few counts of this clonotype. The CDR3 DNA sequence: TGCGCCAGCAGCTTGTCTAGCGGAGAAGGGGTTTCCTACGAGCAGTACTTC. Translated, it gives CASSLSSGEGVSYEQYF. The chain links TRBV5-1 to TRBJ2-7; TRBD2 matches at 7 bases. The CDR3 length is 17 residues. Germline lookup yields CDR1 SGHRS and CDR2 YFSETQ. The V segment lost 1 base and the J segment 1 base; nucleotides outside the gene matches: 11.

The V call is TRBV5-1, the J call TRBJ1-6, with D possibly TRBD1 on 5 matching bases. The V end was cut by 6 bases, the J end by 7 bases, with 14 bases between. Looked up from germline, CDR1 is SGHRS and CDR2 is YFSETQ. The CDR3 loop spans 14 amino acids. The CDR3 loop reads CASTSGGGNSPLHF. Here the CDR3 DNA reads TGCGCCAGCACCTCCGGCGGGGGGAATTCACCCCTCCACTTT.

This clonotype was picked up many times. The chain recombines TRBV11-2 with TRBJ2-7, with D possibly being TRBD1 (6 bases). This CDR3 region has 16 residues. Germline V gene data show CDR1 as SGHAT and CDR2 as FQNNGV. V lost 4 bases, J lost 5 bases, and 21 bases lay in between. The CDR3 loop reads CASSSIWDKGSHEQYF. The CDR3 DNA sequence: TGTGCCAGCAGCTCCATCTGGGACAAAGGGAGCCACGAGCAGTACTTC.

This clonotype occurred many times. The gene calls are TRBV11-2 and TRBJ2-1, with 10 positions matching TRBD2. This CDR3 region has 15 residues. Germline V lookup: CDR1 SGHAT, CDR2 FQNNGV. V lost 2 bases and J lost 8; bases outside the gene matches: 6. The CDR3 region is CASSLSSGRIYEQFF. The CDR3 bases are TGTGCCAGCAGCTTATCTAGCGGGAGAATCTATGAGCAGTTCTTC. The full variable domain, rest sourced from reference TRBV11-2 and TRBJ2-1, is EAGVAQSPRYKIIEKRQSVAFWCNPISGHATLYWYQQILGQGPKLLIQFQNNGVVDDSQLPKDRFSAERLKGVDSTLKIQPAKLEDSAVYLCASSLSSGRIYEQFFGPGTRLTVL.

This clonotype was seen many times. The CDR3 is CASSLGTGHSPLHF. CDR3 nucleotides: TGTGCCAGCAGCTTAGGAACAGGGCACTCACCCCTCCACTTT. The V call is TRBV7-2, the J call TRBJ1-6; tentatively, D is TRBD1 (6 bases). In germline, CDR1 is SGHTA, CDR2 FQGNSA. Trimming removed 1 base from V and 10 bases from J, with 11 bases in between. The CDR3 is made up of 14 amino acids.

At least ten counts were recorded for this clonotype. This rearrangement joins TRBV18 to TRBJ1-4, with D uncertain. Trimming took off 4 bases at V and 7 bases at J, with 10 bases between the two ends. The germline gives CDR1 KGHSH, CDR2 LQKENI. This CDR3 spans 13 amino acids. This chain's CDR3 is CASSLKGGEKLFF. Written as DNA, the CDR3 is TGTGCCAGCTCACTAAAGGGAGGTGAAAAACTGTTTTTT. The full variable domain, in which reference TRBV18 and TRBJ1-4 provide the parts outside the CDR3, is NAGVMQNPRHLVRRRGQEARLRCSPMKGHSHVYWYRQLPEEGLKFMVYLQKENIIDESGMPKERFSAEFPKEGPSILRIQQVVRGDSAAYFCASSLKGGEKLFFGSGTQLSVL.

The chain carries TRBV29-1 and TRBJ1-5; D gene ambiguous. Trimming pared 4 bases from V and 9 bases from J, leaving 13 bases between. Germline V CDR1 and CDR2: SQVTM, ANQGSEA. This CDR3 contains 12 residues. CDR3 region: CSVVWMAGPQHF. In nucleotides, the CDR3 is TGCAGCGTTGTTTGGATGGCGGGGCCCCAGCATTTT.

This clonotype was detected only a few times. The chain combines TRBV20-1 with TRBJ1-5, with D unresolved. V gave up 7 bases and J gave up 0 bases, with 13 bases separating them. The CDR3 extends over 14 amino acids. Germline V gives CDR1 DFQATT, CDR2 SNEGSKA (reference sequence). CDR3 DNA: TGCAGTGTCTGGGCAGAGTATAGCAATCAGCCCCAGCATTTT. Encoded protein: CSVWAEYSNQPQHF.

This clonotype was picked up many times. The chain carries TRBV18 and TRBJ1-1; D call uncertain. This CDR3 is built from 15 residues. V shed 0 bases and J shed 7 bases, with 15 bases lying between them. The germline CDR1 and CDR2 sequences are KGHSH and LQKENI. CDR3 region: CASSPPGLAGSEAFF. CDR3 nucleotide sequence: TGTGCCAGCTCACCACCTGGGCTCGCAGGTAGTGAAGCTTTCTTT.

This clonotype was recorded once. This sequence joins TRBV19 and TRBJ2-2, with 9 positions matching TRBD2. Per the germline V gene, CDR1 is LNHDA and CDR2 is SQIVND (reference sequence). This CDR3 comprises 15 residues. V shed 7 bases, J shed 6 bases, and the junction held 9 bases outside the gene matches. The CDR3 sequence: CASNGGRAESGELFF. As DNA, the CDR3 is TGTGCCAGTAACGGCGGGAGGGCCGAGTCCGGGGAGCTGTTTTTT.

This clonotype has a handful of counts. The rearrangement joins TRBV20-1 to TRBJ2-3; D perhaps matches TRBD1 (6 bases). This CDR3 spans 15 amino acids. V lost 0 bases, J lost 2 bases, and 12 bases lay in between. Germline CDR1 and CDR2: DFQATT and SNEGSKA (reference sequence). The CDR3, as DNA: TGCAGTGCTAGAGACAGGGGCTCGTACACAGATACGCAGTATTTT. Amino acid sequence: CSARDRGSYTDTQYF.

This clonotype was observed at least ten times. The chain joins TRBV7-2 to TRBJ1-4; 9 nucleotides align to TRBD1. The V gene end was trimmed by 4 bases and the J gene end by 8 bases; junction bases not matched to a gene: 8. Germline assignment: CDR1 SGHTA and CDR2 FQGNSA. This CDR3 is 15 amino acids long. CDR3 DNA: TGTGCCAGCAGCTCAACAGGGGGCATCGGCGAAAAACTGTTTTTT. Protein product: CASSSTGGIGEKLFF.

This clonotype was seen at least ten times. The rearrangement uses TRBV19 and TRBJ1-1; the D gene is possibly TRBD1 (5 bases). From germline, CDR1 is LNHDA and CDR2 SQIVND (reference sequence). The CDR3 sequence is 14 residues long. The germline V and J ends were trimmed by 5 bases and 5 bases, with 15 bases remaining between them. Here the CDR3 DNA reads TGTGCCAGTAGTCCCTTTGGCAGGGAAACTGAAGCTTTCTTT. Encoded protein: CASSPFGRETEAFF.

This clonotype was seen repeatedly, ten times or more. The chain joins TRBV30 to TRBJ1-2; D not resolved. Germline CDR1 is GTSNPN and CDR2 is SVGIG (reference sequence). V lost 4 bases to trimming and J lost 8 bases, with 11 bases between them. This CDR3 region has 11 residues. Here the CDR3 reads CAWKGPSGYTF. The DNA for the CDR3 is TGTGCCTGGAAAGGTCCTTCCGGCTACACCTTC.

In its sample, this clonotype was seen a few times. The rearrangement links TRBV10-3 to TRBJ2-7, with D perhaps given as TRBD1 or TRBD2 (5 bases each). The length of the CDR3 is 16 residues. V was trimmed by 3 bases and J by 2 bases, leaving 17 bases between them. CDR1 is ENHRY, CDR2 SYGVKD, per germline. The CDR3 sequence: CAISDSMGDPPYEQYF. CDR3 DNA: TGTGCCATCAGTGATTCGATGGGGGACCCACCCTACGAGCAGTACTTC.

The chain uses TRBV6-1 and TRBJ2-4; 7 nucleotides align to TRBD1. Germline CDR1 is MNHNS and CDR2 is SASEGT. Germline trimming cut 5 bases from V and 5 bases from J; bases unmatched to any gene: 6. This CDR3 region has 14 residues. The CDR3 DNA reads as TGTGCCAGCAGTTCCCAGGGACAGCAAAACATTCAGTACTTC. Amino acid sequence: CASSSQGQQNIQYF.

Points on this clonotype: One end of the junction is discordant with germline, which a read error may explain. The rearrangement joins TRBV10-3 to TRBJ2-1; D may match TRBD1 or TRBD2 (6 bases each). The CDR3 is 16 amino acids. Per germline, CDR1 ENHRY and CDR2 SYGVKD. The CDR3 DNA sequence: TGTGCCTTCAGTGAGCCAAAAGGGGGGTTCAACAATGAGCAGTTCTTC. Protein: CAFSEPKGGFNNEQFF.

The rearrangement uses TRBV12-3 or TRBV12-4 and TRBJ2-7; 11 bases are shared with TRBD2. Unmatched junction bases numbered 5, after V lost 5 bases and J lost 2 bases. The CDR3 sequence is 15 residues long. The CDR3 reads CASSQTSGAPYEQYF. Here the CDR3 DNA reads TGTGCCAGCAGTCAGACTAGCGGGGCCCCCTACGAGCAGTACTTC.

This clonotype appeared a few times. The chain recombines TRBV10-3 with TRBJ2-1; the D gene could be TRBD1 or TRBD2 (5 bases each). The germline gives CDR1 ENHRY, CDR2 SYGVKD. The CDR3 covers 13 residues. Trimming stripped 6 bases from V and 0 bases from J, with 6 bases between. CDR3 sequence: CAISGASYNEQFF. In DNA form, the CDR3 reads TGTGCCATCAGCGGGGCCTCCTACAATGAGCAGTTCTTC.